The 10 T cell receptor beta chains in this list originate from one sample, sequenced in a study of blood T cells in healthy people across ages. Alongside a J-beta primer mix, a sample-barcoded 5' primer served in a second PCR lasting roughly 6 to 11 cycles. TCRdb recomputed calls from the 5' RACE reads with MiXCR, one row per CDR3 protein. The repertoire includes 1.6 million or so distinct CDR3 sequences, roughly a third of them detected once, and approximately 10% sits in the top ten. Material: blood. The receptors here all came from a woman aged 30 to 39 in good health.

This sequence joins TRBV24-1 and TRBJ2-3; 10 nucleotides align to TRBD1. Trimming took 5 bases from V and 5 from J; bases not matched to a gene: 9. The CDR3 is 16 residues long. CDR1 is KGHDR and CDR2 is SFDVKD in the germline V gene. The CDR3 spells CATSAWGTGEGDTQYF. In DNA form, the CDR3 reads TGTGCCACCAGTGCATGGGGGACAGGGGAGGGAGATACGCAGTATTTT.

The chain uses TRBV5-1 and TRBJ2-5; D might be TRBD1 or TRBD2, each matching 6 bases. Germline-derived CDR1 and CDR2 are SGHRS and YFSETQ. The CDR3 loop spans 15 amino acids. Trimming left V 2 bases short and J 3 bases short, with 14 bases between. The CDR3 DNA is TGCGCCAGCAGCTTACGCCAGGGGACTGAAGAGACCCAGTACTTC. As protein: CASSLRQGTEETQYF.

V is TRBV5-1 and J is TRBJ1-4; unclear D gene. The CDR3 loop spans 14 amino acids. Germline CDR1 and CDR2: SGHRS and YFSETQ. V was shortened by 4 bases and J by 5 bases, with 12 bases between the two germline ends. The CDR3, as DNA: TGCGCCAGCAGCCCCGAGCCGGGGAATGAAAAACTGTTTTTT. It translates to CASSPEPGNEKLFF.

The chain carries TRBV7-3 and TRBJ2-1; D remains ambiguous. Per germline, CDR1 SGHTA and CDR2 FQGTGA. CDR3 size: 12 residues. V was pared by 5 bases and J by 6 bases, with 8 bases between. CDR3 loop: CASSTDGNEQFF. In DNA, the CDR3 is TGTGCCAGCAGCACGGACGGCAATGAGCAGTTCTTC. The whole variable domain, filled in from reference TRBV7-3 and TRBJ2-1, reads GAGVSQTPSNKVTEKGKYVELRCDPISGHTALYWYRQSLGQGPEFLIYFQGTGAADDSGLPNDRFFAVRPEGSVSTLKIQRTERGDSAVYLCASSTDGNEQFFGPGTRLTVL.

In its sample, this clonotype was seen a few times. The rearrangement links TRBV27 to TRBJ2-4; D possibly corresponds to TRBD2 (6 bases). V dropped 5 bases and J dropped 7 bases, with 15 bases sitting between them. There are 14 residues in the CDR3. Germline V lookup: CDR1 MNHEY, CDR2 SMNVEV (reference sequence). The CDR3 sequence: CASSTMGGSNIQYF. As DNA, the CDR3 is TGTGCCAGCAGTACAATGGGGGGTAGTAACATTCAGTACTTC.

As to this clonotype: Germline and junction disagree at one end, which may indicate a read error. V is TRBV7-2 and J is TRBJ2-4; 11 nucleotides align to TRBD1. The DNA end is more similar to TRBJ2-7, so the J call may be wrong. Germline assignment: CDR1 SGHTA and CDR2 FQGNSA. This CDR3 is built from 15 residues. The CDR3 here is CACSSTGQGGYEQYF. The DNA for the CDR3 is TGTGCCTGCAGCTCGACGGGACAGGGGGGCTACGAGCAGTACTTC.

This clonotype was counted a few times. V usage is TRBV20-1 and J usage is TRBJ2-5, with a possible D match to TRBD2 (5 bases). The V end was cut by 5 bases, the J end by 5 bases, with 12 bases between. There are 12 residues in the CDR3. CDR1 DFQATT and CDR2 SNEGSKA come from the germline V gene (reference sequence). CDR3 bases: TGCAGTGCTCTGGACTGGGAGGAGACCCAGTACTTC. Amino acid sequence: CSALDWEETQYF.

A remark on this clonotype: At one end the junction does not follow the germline gene, possibly because of a read error. CDR3 coding DNA: TGCGCCGGCAGCCAAGGTAAAGATACGCAGTATTTT. Translating it yields CAGSQGKDTQYF. The chain couples TRBV4-1 to TRBJ2-3; D ambiguous. The CDR3 is 12 residues long. The V gene's germline CDR1 is MGHRA and CDR2 YSYEKL.

Turning to this clonotype: This may stem from a read error, because a much larger clone lies one nucleotide away. The V gene is TRBV12-3 or TRBV12-4, the J gene TRBJ1-5, with a tentative D call TRBD1 (5 bases). Trimming shortened V by 6 bases and J by 4 bases, and 13 bases separated the two germline ends. The CDR3 length is 14 residues. The CDR3 region has the DNA TGTGCCAGCAGATTGGGGGGGGGGAATCAGCCCCAGCATTTT. This gives the protein CASRLGGGNQPQHF.

This clonotype was observed a handful of times. The chain combines TRBV4-1 with TRBJ1-2; TRBD1 matches 8 bases. From germline, CDR1 is MGHRA and CDR2 YSYEKL. There are 16 residues in the CDR3. Trimming removed 6 bases from V and 3 bases from J; junction bases left unmatched: 12. The CDR3 DNA is TGCGCCAGCAGGCCATTAGGACAGGGAGGTGACTATGGCTACACCTTC. Protein: CASRPLGQGGDYGYTF.